These 8 T cell receptor beta chains share one sample of origin, sequenced in a study of T cell responses to AZD1222 COVID-19 vaccine (dated by TCRdb to the early 2020s). The library came from the immunoSEQ multiplex PCR assay. Imported from immuneACCESS, the table was reduced by TCRdb to in-frame sequences with V and J called. These copies leave out some clones; in studies compared against another copy, an unresolved V gene accounts for under half, and the cause of the remainder is not known. The sample table contains fewer than 90,000 clones; only one count was recorded for roughly 88% of them. The ten largest clones capture approximately 11% of the sample. The time point tag for this specimen amounts to: baseline before first vaccination. Sample: peripheral blood, taken on day 0 of AZD1222 vaccination. The source is an adult in good health.

The V and J genes are TRBV3-1 (or the pseudogene TRBV3-2) and TRBJ1-6, with no clear D. Trimming took 4 bases from V and 10 from J, leaving 11 bases between them. The CDR3 covers 13 residues. The germline V gene encodes CDR1 LGHDT and CDR2 YNNKEL (reference sequence). The DNA for the CDR3 is TGTGCCAGCAGCCGCCCAGGAGAATCACCCCTCCACTTT. Encoded protein: CASSRPGESPLHF.

This rearrangement joins TRBV5-4 to TRBJ2-2, with a possible D match to TRBD2 (5 bases). The ends were cut back, 2 bases at V and 3 bases at J, with 11 bases in the middle. Germline V gives CDR1 SGHNT, CDR2 YYREEE (reference sequence). The CDR3 sequence is 15 residues long. The CDR3 here is CASSFSRGYTGELFF. CDR3 DNA sequence: TGTGCCAGCAGCTTTTCCCGGGGATACACCGGGGAGCTGTTTTTT.

The CDR3 protein is CASSPRGRDSPLHF. CDR3 bases: TGTGCCAGCAGTCCCAGGGGTCGGGATTCACCCCTCCACTTT. The chain combines TRBV6-5 with TRBJ1-6; the D gene is possibly TRBD1 (6 bases). Trimming shortened V by 5 bases and J by 8 bases, and 13 bases separated the two germline ends. This CDR3 spans 14 amino acids. Germline lookup yields CDR1 MNHEY and CDR2 SVGAGI.

J is TRBJ2-7 and V is TRBV2; 8 nucleotides line up with TRBD2. The CDR3 runs 14 residues. V was pared by 6 bases and J by 5 bases, with 9 bases of the junction left unmatched. Looked up from germline, CDR1 is SNHLY and CDR2 is FYNNEI. The CDR3 region has the DNA TGTGCCAGCAGGGGCGGGGGGAGGGTCCACGAGCAGTACGTC. It translates to CASRGGGRVHEQYV.

The genes are TRBV7-2 and TRBJ1-1; D ambiguous. This CDR3 region has 14 residues. Per germline, CDR1 SGHTA and CDR2 FQGNSA. The V gene lost 2 bases and the J gene lost 5 bases, with 12 bases spanning the gap. CDR3 loop: CASSLIGWRTEAFF. CDR3 bases: TGTGCCAGCAGCTTAATTGGGTGGCGGACTGAAGCTTTCTTT. The whole variable domain, remainder taken from reference TRBV7-2 and TRBJ1-1, is GAGVSQSPSNKVTEKGKDVELRCDPISGHTALYWYRQSLGQGLEFLIYFQGNSAPDKSGLPSDRFSAERTGGSVSTLTIQRTQQEDSAVYLCASSLIGWRTEAFFGQGTRLTVV.

The V gene is TRBV5-1, the J gene TRBJ2-1, with D possibly TRBD1 on 6 matching bases. Trimming took 5 bases from V and 4 from J, leaving 16 bases between them. This CDR3 comprises 15 residues. In germline, CDR1 is SGHRS, CDR2 YFSETQ. CDR3 nucleotide sequence: TGCGCCAGCAGTGCAGGGGAATATTCGTACAATGAGCAGTTCTTC. It codes for CASSAGEYSYNEQFF. The full variable domain, rest sourced from reference TRBV5-1 and TRBJ2-1, is KAGVTQTPRYLIKTRGQQVTLSCSPISGHRSVSWYQQTPGQGLQFLFEYFSETQRNKGNFPGRFSGRQFSNSRSEMNVSTLELGDSALYLCASSAGEYSYNEQFFGPGTRLTVL.

This clone has only one observation. CDR3 residues: CASSFQLGTVGTGELFF. For the CDR3, the DNA is TGTGCCAGCAGCTTTCAGTTAGGGACAGTCGGCACCGGGGAGCTGTTTTTT. The chain couples TRBV11-2 to TRBJ2-2, with 7 bases lining up with TRBD1. The CDR3 runs to 17 residues. V shed 3 bases and J 4 bases; nucleotides not matched to a gene: 11. Per the germline V gene, CDR1 is SGHAT and CDR2 is FQNNGV.

The V gene is TRBV19, the J gene TRBJ2-6; D unclear. This CDR3 region has 16 residues. The ends were cut back, 6 bases at V and 4 bases at J, with 16 bases in the middle. Germline CDR1 and CDR2: LNHDA and SQIVND (reference sequence). DNA for the CDR3: TGTGCCAGTAGCCCGAACCCTTCGGGCGGGGCCAACGTCCTGACTTTC. This sequence encodes CASSPNPSGGANVLTF.